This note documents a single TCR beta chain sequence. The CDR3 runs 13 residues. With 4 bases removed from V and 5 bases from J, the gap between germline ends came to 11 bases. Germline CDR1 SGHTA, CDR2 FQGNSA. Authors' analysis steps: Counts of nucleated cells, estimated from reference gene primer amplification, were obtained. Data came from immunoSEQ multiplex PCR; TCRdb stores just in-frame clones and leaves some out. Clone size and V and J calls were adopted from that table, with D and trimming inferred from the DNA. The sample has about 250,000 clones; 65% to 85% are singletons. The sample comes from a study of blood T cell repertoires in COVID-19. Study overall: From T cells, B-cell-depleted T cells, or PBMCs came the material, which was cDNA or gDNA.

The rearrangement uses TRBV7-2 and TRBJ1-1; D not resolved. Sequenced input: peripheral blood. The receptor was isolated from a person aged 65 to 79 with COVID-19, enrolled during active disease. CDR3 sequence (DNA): TGTGCCAGCAGCTCCCAAGCGGGGACTGAAGCTTTCTTT. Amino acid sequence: CASSSQAGTEAFF.